This is a list of T cell receptor beta chains from one sample in a study of CD8 T cells in Susac syndrome. One entry per CDR3 protein results from TCRdb running MiXCR on the immunoSEQ multiplex PCR reads. The data show roughly 190,000 distinct CDR3 sequences, 80% to 95% seen once. Sequencing was carried out using CD4+ T cells from PBMCs. These receptor sequences come from a human donor in good health. Both conserved end residues are part of each CDR3. D genes are given only for firm matches. The size of a clone is reported for some rows only, either as once, few or many, or as a class for expanded clones.

d_call,clone_size,cdr3_length,v_call,j_call,cdr3_nt,cdr3_aa
TRBD1,-,13,TRBV20-1,TRBJ1-4,TGCAGTGCTCCGACAGGGGTCGATGAAAAACTGTTTTTT,CSAPTGVDEKLFF
TRBD2,once,18,TRBV6-5,TRBJ2-3,TGTGCCAGCAGTTACTTTCCTAGCGGGGGACCTAGCACAGATACGCAGTATTTT,CASSYFPSGGPSTDTQYF
-,-,13,TRBV7-6,TRBJ2-2,TGTGCCAGCAGACCCTCCACGTCCGGGGAGCTGTTTTTT,CASRPSTSGELFF
-,-,14,TRBV20-1,TRBJ2-3,TGCAGTGCTTTGGAACAGCTCCAGGCACATACGCAGTATTTT,CSALEQLQAHTQYF
-,-,17,TRBV7-2,TRBJ2-5,TGTGCCAGCAGGTCTAGCGCTTCCACGGGGACCCAAGAGACCCAGTACTTC,CASRSSASTGTQETQYF
-,-,13,TRBV20-1,TRBJ1-6,TGCAGTGCTAGAGATGGGGGCGGTTCACCCCTCCACTTT,CSARDGGGSPLHF
TRBD2,-,16,TRBV10-3,TRBJ2-7,TGTGCCATCGCCGGGACTAGCGGGGGGCTCGGCGGCGAGCAGTACTTC,CAIAGTSGGLGGEQYF
-,-,13,TRBV9,TRBJ2-2,TGTGCCAGCAGCGTAAGGGTTCTCGGGGAGCTGTTTTTT,CASSVRVLGELFF
TRBD1,-,15,TRBV28,TRBJ2-5,TGTGCCAGCAGTTCCTGGACAGGGGGCGGGGAGACCCAGTACTTC,CASSSWTGGGETQYF
-,-,15,TRBV7-9,TRBJ2-5,TGTGCCAGCAGCGCTGGGGGCCCTCACCAAGAGACCCAGTACTTC,CASSAGGPHQETQYF
TRBD1,-,14,TRBV29-1,TRBJ1-2,TGCAGCGTCCCTGAGGGACAGGGGGCTGGGGGCTACACCTTC,CSVPEGQGAGGYTF
TRBD1,-,16,TRBV5-1,TRBJ1-5,TGCGCCAGCAGCTTGGGGGACAGGGAAGGTAATCAGCCCCAGCATTTT,CASSLGDREGNQPQHF
-,-,14,TRBV7-2,TRBJ2-2,TGTGCCAGCAGTTGGCGGGGAAACACCGGGGAGCTGTTTTTT,CASSWRGNTGELFF
-,-,14,TRBV5-1,TRBJ1-1,TGCGCCAGCAGTCTTTGGGCTAAGAACACTGAAGCTTTCTTT,CASSLWAKNTEAFF
-,-,14,TRBV5-1,TRBJ1-1,TGCGCCAGCTCACCGGGACTGGAGAACACTGAAGCTTTCTTT,CASSPGLENTEAFF